Shown below are 26 T cell receptor beta chains from a single sample sequenced in a study of blood T cell repertoires in COVID-19. Assay: immunoSEQ multiplex PCR; the TCRdb copy retains only in-frame clones and omits some. There are about 500,000 clones in the sample; approximately 88% occur only once, and about 8.2% lies in the top ten. Sample: peripheral blood. Source of these receptors: a woman aged 50 to 60 with COVID-19, enrolled during active disease.

The chain joins TRBV5-1 to TRBJ1-5; a weak D match, TRBD1 (5 bases). The CDR3 covers 14 residues. V was cut by 4 bases and J by 3 bases, with 11 bases left in between. The germline V gene has CDR1 SGHRS and CDR2 YFSETQ. The chain's CDR3 is CASSPGGNNQPQHF. In nucleotides, the CDR3 is TGCGCCAGCAGCCCCGGGGGGAACAATCAGCCCCAGCATTTT.

This clone has more than one count but fewer than ten. The chain couples TRBV6-5 to TRBJ1-2, with 7 nucleotides matching TRBD1. V was pared by 8 bases and J by 3 bases, with 9 bases of the junction left unmatched. The germline V gene has CDR1 MNHEY and CDR2 SVGAGI. The CDR3 is made up of 14 amino acids. CDR3 amino acids: CASARLGTDYGYTF. CDR3 bases: TGTGCCAGCGCTAGGCTCGGGACAGACTATGGCTACACCTTC.

V gene TRBV25-1 combines with J gene TRBJ1-1, with TRBD1 identical over 7 bases. V was clipped by 6 bases and J by 3 bases; unmatched bases: 4. The CDR3 totals 13 residues. CDR1 is MGHDK and CDR2 is SYGVNS in the germline V gene. The CDR3 reads CASSLTGDTEAFF. As DNA, the CDR3 is TGTGCCAGCAGCCTCACAGGGGACACTGAAGCTTTCTTT.

The chain employs TRBV5-4 and TRBJ1-2; TRBD1 might be the D (5 bases). CDR3 length: 13 residues. Trimming left V 5 bases short and J 8 bases short, with 16 bases between. Germline assignment: CDR1 SGHNT and CDR2 YYREEE (reference sequence). The CDR3 protein is CASRSSGLRGYTF. Here the CDR3 DNA reads TGTGCCAGCAGATCGTCAGGGTTACGGGGCTACACCTTC. Full variable domain (missing parts from reference TRBV5-4 and TRBJ1-2): ETGVTQSPTHLIKTRGQQVTLRCSSQSGHNTVSWYQQALGQGPQFIFQYYREEENGRGNFPPRFSGLQFPNYSSELNVNALELDDSALYLCASRSSGLRGYTFGSGTRLTVV.

The CDR3 DNA reads TGTGCCAGCAGCTTAGAGACTAGCGGGGGTTTCACAGATACGCAGTATTTT. Protein product: CASSLETSGGFTDTQYF. J is TRBJ2-3 and V is TRBV7-2; 12 bases map to TRBD2. The CDR3 has 17 residues. Germline V gene data show CDR1 as SGHTA and CDR2 as FQGNSA. Germline trimming cut 1 base from V and 2 bases from J; bases unmatched to any gene: 4.

V gene TRBV30 combines with J gene TRBJ1-1; D is unclear. Germline values: CDR1 GTSNPN, CDR2 SVGIG (reference sequence). CDR3 length: 15 residues. Trimming left V 3 bases short and J 0 bases short, with 14 bases between. CDR3 coding DNA: TGTGCCTGGAGGACAAGCTATCCCATGAACACTGAAGCTTTCTTT. It is translated as CAWRTSYPMNTEAFF. The full variable domain, with the rest looked up from reference TRBV30 and TRBJ1-1, is SQTIHQWPATLVQPVGSPLSLECTVEGTSNPNLYWYRQAAGRGLQLLFYSVGIGQISSEVPQNLSASRPQDRQFILSSKKLLLSDSGFYLCAWRTSYPMNTEAFFGQGTRLTVV.

The chain recombines TRBV14 with TRBJ2-7; the match to TRBD2 covers 13 bases. The CDR3 length is 14 residues. Trimming cost V 4 bases and J 4 bases; bases outside gene matches: 1. Germline CDR1 reads SGHDN; CDR2 reads FVKESK. CDR3 residues: CASSRGLAGYEQYF. For the CDR3, the DNA is TGTGCCAGCAGCCGGGGACTAGCGGGGTACGAGCAGTACTTC.

The CDR3 protein is CASSQERGGGVIYEQYF. CDR3 nucleotide sequence: TGTGCCAGCAGCCAAGAGAGAGGCGGGGGGGTCATATACGAGCAGTACTTC. The rearrangement uses TRBV4-2 and TRBJ2-7; 9 positions agree with TRBD2. Germline trimming cut 0 bases from V and 4 bases from J; bases unmatched to any gene: 10. The CDR3 consists of 17 residues. The germline V gene has CDR1 LGHNA and CDR2 YNFKEQ.

The chain carries TRBV12-3 or TRBV12-4 and TRBJ1-2, with 10 bases fitting TRBD1. The CDR3 extends over 13 amino acids. The trim removed 6 bases at V and 6 bases at J, leaving 4 bases unmatched. For the CDR3, the DNA is TGTGCCAGCAGCCCGACAGGGGGCGATGGCTACACCTTC. It encodes CASSPTGGDGYTF.

This chain uses TRBV7-2 with TRBJ1-5; TRBD1 matches at 11 bases. J gave up 6 bases and V 5 bases, and 9 bases lay outside the gene matches. CDR1 and CDR2 (germline): SGHTA, FQGNSA. This CDR3 spans 16 amino acids. DNA for the CDR3: TGTGCCAGCAGCAAAAAGTGGACAGGGGGCAGTCAGCCCCAGCATTTT. Protein sequence: CASSKKWTGGSQPQHF.

This chain joins TRBV5-5 and TRBJ1-1; D remains unclear. The CDR3 extends over 14 amino acids. The V gene's germline CDR1 is SGHKS and CDR2 YYEKEE (reference sequence). Trimming took off 0 bases at V and 1 base at J, with 7 bases between the two ends. The CDR3 spells CASSLGRSNTEAFF. CDR3 DNA sequence: TGTGCCAGCAGCTTGGGGAGGTCGAACACTGAAGCTTTCTTT.

This clone turned up a few times. The V and J genes are TRBV19 and TRBJ1-3, with D possibly TRBD1 on 5 matching bases. CDR1 is LNHDA and CDR2 is SQIVND in the germline V gene (reference sequence). Trimming cost V 7 bases and J 0 bases, with 10 bases left between them. The CDR3 has 14 residues. CDR3 sequence: CASTGVLSGNTIYF. CDR3 DNA sequence: TGTGCCAGTACGGGGGTACTCTCTGGAAACACCATATATTTT.

CDR3 bases: TGTGCCAGCAGTGAGCACAGGGACTATGGCTACACCTTC. It encodes CASSEHRDYGYTF. The rearrangement joins TRBV2 to TRBJ1-2; a weak D match, TRBD1 (6 bases). The CDR3 consists of 13 residues. Deletions cut 3 bases from V and 3 bases from J, with 8 bases between. Germline-derived CDR1 and CDR2 are SNHLY and FYNNEI.

The rearrangement links TRBV20-1 to TRBJ1-2; tentative D call: TRBD1 (6 bases). This CDR3 region has 12 residues. V lost 4 bases to trimming and J lost 7 bases, with 13 bases between them. Germline V gene sequence: CDR1 DFQATT, CDR2 SNEGSKA (reference sequence). The CDR3 nucleotides are TGCAGTGCTAATGACAGGATTATTGGCTACACCTTC. Translated: CSANDRIIGYTF.

V and J are TRBV2 and TRBJ1-5, with TRBD1 as a possible D gene (6 bases). Trimming pared 6 bases from V and 3 bases from J, leaving 12 bases between. Looked up from germline, CDR1 is SNHLY and CDR2 is FYNNEI. The CDR3 runs 14 residues. The CDR3 coding sequence is TGTGCCAGCAGCGCACAGGGTTACAATCAGCCCCAGCATTTT. This gives the protein CASSAQGYNQPQHF.

The chain has TRBV4-1 and TRBJ1-1; D ambiguous. Trimming stripped 6 bases from V and 6 bases from J, with 17 bases between. The CDR3 is made up of 14 amino acids. The germline V gene encodes CDR1 MGHRA and CDR2 YSYEKL. The CDR3 coding sequence is TGCGCCAGCAGTGGGCCAGGAGGAAGGTCTGAAGCTTTCTTT. Amino acid sequence: CASSGPGGRSEAFF.

The chain is built from TRBV21-1 and TRBJ1-5. TRBV21-1 is reported as a pseudogene. There are 9 residues in the CDR3. CDR3 sequence reads: CATRQPQHF. CDR3 DNA: TGTGCCACCCGTCAGCCCCAGCATTTT.

The chain carries TRBV4-1 and TRBJ1-2, with a tentative D call TRBD1 (5 bases). This CDR3 is 19 amino acids long. Germline V gives CDR1 MGHRA, CDR2 YSYEKL. V was shortened by 10 bases and J by 0 bases, with 30 bases between the two germline ends. CDR3 residues: CATTSARVGQGGTNYGYTF. CDR3 DNA: TGCGCCACCACTTCCGCCAGGGTAGGGCAGGGTGGAACTAACTATGGCTACACCTTC.

The chain links TRBV27 to TRBJ1-2; D is undetermined. Germline CDR1 is MNHEY and CDR2 is SMNVEV (reference sequence). The V end lost 6 bases, the J end lost 4 bases, and 12 bases lay between the germline ends. The CDR3 extends over 13 amino acids. The CDR3 spells CASRDGGLYGYTF. The CDR3 bases are TGTGCCAGCAGAGACGGCGGTCTCTATGGCTACACCTTC.

The chain couples TRBV27 to TRBJ1-2; a weak D match, TRBD1 (5 bases). CDR3 length equals 14 residues. V was trimmed by 6 bases and J by 1 base, leaving 12 bases between them. Germline V CDR1 and CDR2: MNHEY, SMNVEV (reference sequence). The CDR3 nucleotides are TGTGCCAGCAGGGATACGGGGGGTAACTATGGCTACACCTTC. It specifies CASRDTGGNYGYTF.

This clone was seen more than once but under ten times. The CDR3 region is CASSLGYSPNTEAFF. Here the CDR3 DNA reads TGCGCCAGCAGCTTGGGTTACAGTCCGAACACTGAAGCTTTCTTT. This sequence joins TRBV5-1 and TRBJ1-1; D is uncertain. V shed 0 bases and J shed 1 base, with 10 bases lying between them. Germline-derived CDR1 and CDR2 are SGHRS and YFSETQ. The CDR3 sequence is 15 residues long. The full variable domain, rest sourced from reference TRBV5-1 and TRBJ1-1, is KAGVTQTPRYLIKTRGQQVTLSCSPISGHRSVSWYQQTPGQGLQFLFEYFSETQRNKGNFPGRFSGRQFSNSRSEMNVSTLELGDSALYLCASSLGYSPNTEAFFGQGTRLTVV.

This clone has just one count. The rearrangement joins TRBV2 to TRBJ1-5; 8 nucleotides align to TRBD1. The V and J ends lost 5 bases and 7 bases, in that order; junction bases with no gene match: 13. Per the germline V gene, CDR1 is SNHLY and CDR2 is FYNNEI. The CDR3 has 16 residues. The CDR3 region is CASSSRTGRLSQPQHF. In DNA, the CDR3 is TGTGCCAGCAGTTCCCGGACAGGGAGGCTATCACAGCCCCAGCATTTT.

This clone was seen a handful of times. V is TRBV5-6 and J is TRBJ1-1; 10 bases fit TRBD1. Trimming cost V 6 bases and J 4 bases; bases outside gene matches: 3. CDR1 is SGHDT and CDR2 is YYEEEE in the germline V gene. The CDR3 totals 13 residues. The CDR3 sequence: CASTGTGVTEAFF. CDR3 DNA: TGTGCCAGCACCGGGACAGGGGTCACTGAAGCTTTCTTT.

This clone was counted once. V and J are TRBV25-1 and TRBJ1-2, with D tentatively TRBD1 (5 bases). This CDR3 comprises 14 residues. Between the trimmed V and J ends, which lost 3 bases and 2 bases, there was a span of 10 bases. CDR1 and CDR2 from the germline V gene are MGHDK and SYGVNS. The CDR3 region has the DNA TGTGCCAGCAGTGACTCGGCAGGGAACTATGGCTACACCTTC. Its protein product is CASSDSAGNYGYTF.

The gene calls are TRBV3-1 (or the pseudogene TRBV3-2) and TRBJ2-1; TRBD1 matches at 8 bases. The CDR3 covers 12 residues. From germline, CDR1 is LGHDT and CDR2 YNNKEL (reference sequence). Trimming removed 5 bases from V and 8 bases from J; junction bases left unmatched: 2. This CDR3 is CASSGTGDEQFF. The CDR3 DNA reads TGTGCCAGCAGCGGGACAGGCGATGAGCAGTTCTTC.

The J gene is TRBJ1-5, the V gene TRBV2; maybe TRBD1 (6 bases). This CDR3 has 13 amino acids. Germline V CDR1 and CDR2: SNHLY, FYNNEI. V was clipped by 7 bases and J by 7 bases, with 14 bases between them. CDR3 nucleotides: TGTGCCAGCAAAGGACAGCCCAGCCAGCCCCAGCATTTT. Its protein is CASKGQPSQPQHF.